Only one count was recorded for the clone carrying this T cell receptor (beta chain). Its antigen is not identified. PCR amplification relied on 60 Vbeta primers (plus 13 Jbeta primers). TCRdb's copy holds only in-frame clones and misses some; the assay was immunoSEQ multiplex PCR. The repertoire holds under 200,000 clones, with over 75% as singletons. The CDR3 runs 16 residues. V lost 0 bases and J 0 bases, leaving 9 bases between the germline ends. Germline V gene sequence: CDR1 SGHAT, CDR2 FQNNGV. The data were obtained in a study of cytomegalovirus exposure and HLA in healthy donors. Study-wide results and caveats: TRBV6-2, TRBV6-3 and other indistinguishable V segments were excluded. Within the data, a cluster of highly shared sequence variants was likely a sequencing artifact. Equally common other TCR beta chains were less clonally expanded than HLA-associated ones, a later analysis found. In a later analysis, specific HLA alleles were associated with 15,000 to 20,000 TCR beta sequences at a 0.05 false discovery rate.

The V and J genes are TRBV11-2 and TRBJ2-1, with a tentative D call TRBD1 (6 bases). The specimen was PBMCs. The receptor's source is a young man in good health and CMV-seropositive. As DNA, the CDR3 is TGTGCCAGCAGCTTAGAAAGGGGGAGCTCCTACAATGAGCAGTTCTTC. Its translation: CASSLERGSSYNEQFF.